Listed below are T cell receptor beta chains from one sample, sequenced in a study of early T cells in non-severe SARS-CoV-2 infection. MiXCR, applied by TCRdb to the 5' RACE reads, yields one record per CDR3 protein. The data contain about 60,000 distinct CDR3 sequences, about an eighth of them singletons. The sample consisted of whole blood. Source of these receptors: an adult who was a healthcare worker with PCR-confirmed SARS-CoV-2 infection or an uninfected control (not recorded which). Both conserved end residues are part of each CDR3. The D gene is left open where the match is weak. A clone size is listed for some rows: how often the clone was seen (once, few, many), or a class if it is expanded.

TRBV7-8	TRBJ1-5	.	many	TGTGCCAGCAGCTTGCAGGGTCAGCCCCAGCATTTT	CASSLQGQPQHF
TRBV5-4	TRBJ1-1	TRBD1	.	TGTGCCAGCAGCCCAGGGGGCAGGACTGAAGCTTTCTTT	CASSPGGRTEAFF
TRBV9	TRBJ2-3	.	.	TGTGCCAGCAGCGTCGAGGGTGATGATACGCAGTATTTT	CASSVEGDDTQYF
TRBV10-2	TRBJ2-1	.	.	TGCGCCAGTACTCGGGGGGCCCCCCTTAATGAGCAGTTCTTC	CASTRGAPLNEQFF
TRBV4-2	TRBJ2-1	.	many	TGTGCCAGCAGGGCAGCAAGCTCCTACAATGAGCAGTTCTTC	CASRAASSYNEQFF
TRBV11-2	TRBJ2-2	.	few	TGTGCCAGCAGCTTAGCACGCGGGGACCCCAACACCGGGGAGCTGTTTTTT	CASSLARGDPNTGELFF
TRBV12-3/TRBV12-4	TRBJ2-1	TRBD2	.	TGTGCCAGCAGTTTTTCTCTGGGACTAGCGAGGGATGAGCAGTTCTTC	CASSFSLGLARDEQFF
TRBV21-1	TRBJ1-1	.	many	TGTGCCAGCAGCAAAGCCGGCCAGGGGGTGAACACTGAAGCTTTCTTT	CASSKAGQGVNTEAFF
TRBV29-1	TRBJ1-5	.	few	TGCAGCGTTGGCCGGGTTCAAGGGCAGCCCCAGCATTTT	CSVGRVQGQPQHF
TRBV20-1	TRBJ2-1	TRBD1	few	TGCAGTGCTAGGGTACGGACAGGAGACAATGAGCAGTTCTTC	CSARVRTGDNEQFF
TRBV2	TRBJ1-6	.	few	TGTGCCAGTAACAGACAACACAATTCACCCCTCCACTTT	CASNRQHNSPLHF
TRBV6-5	TRBJ2-5	TRBD2	few	TGTGCCAGCACAGCGGGGGGGAACCAAGAGACCCAGTACTTC	CASTAGGNQETQYF
TRBV11-2	TRBJ2-3	.	many	TGTGCCAGCAGCTTAGGTCACTCATCAGATACGCAGTATTTT	CASSLGHSSDTQYF
TRBV9	TRBJ2-1	TRBD1	many	TGTGCCAGCAGCGAGGGACAGCCTTACAATGAGCAGTTCTTC	CASSEGQPYNEQFF
TRBV5-1	TRBJ1-2	.	many	TGCGCCAGCAGCTTGACAGCATCTCCTAACTATGGCTACACCTTC	CASSLTASPNYGYTF
TRBV20-1	TRBJ2-7	.	.	TGCAGTGCTAGAGAGGAGGGGCAGTCAACCGAGCAGTACTTC	CSAREEGQSTEQYF
TRBV20-1	TRBJ2-3	TRBD2	few	TGCAGTGCTATTAGTCTGCGGGGGGGTAAAGATACGCAGTATTTT	CSAISLRGGKDTQYF
TRBV5-6	TRBJ1-1	TRBD1	many	TGTGCCAGCAGCTTGCAGGGGGCTCTAATGAACACTGAAGCTTTCTTT	CASSLQGALMNTEAFF
TRBV5-5	TRBJ1-1	.	few	TGTGCCAGCAGCTTCGTGGGTGGTGAACGGGAAGCTTTCTTT	CASSFVGGEREAFF
TRBV7-9	TRBJ2-3	.	few	TGTGCCAGCAGCCCCGCAGCAGCTGCCACAGATACGCAGTATTTT	CASSPAAAATDTQYF
TRBV20-1	TRBJ2-7	.	few	TGCAGTGCTGTCACAACCTACGAGCAGTACTTC	CSAVTTYEQYF
TRBV9	TRBJ2-7	.	few	TGTGCCAGCAGCTCATTTAAGGGGTTCCAGGACGAGCAGTACTTC	CASSSFKGFQDEQYF
TRBV12-5	TRBJ2-1	TRBD2	.	TGTGCTAGTGGTTTAACTAGCGGGGTGAGTGAGCAGTTCTTC	CASGLTSGVSEQFF
TRBV3-1	TRBJ2-5	.	.	TGTGCCAGCAGCCAAGATACCCGCTGGCGGGGGCGACAAGAGACCCAGTACTTC	CASSQDTRWRGRQETQYF
TRBV20-1	TRBJ2-3	TRBD1	.	TGCAGTGCTAGAGTGGACAGGGAGGCAGATACGCAGTATTTT	CSARVDREADTQYF
TRBV7-6	TRBJ2-7	TRBD1	many	TGTGCCAGCAGCTTAACGTCGGGACAGGGTACCTACGAGCAGTACTTC	CASSLTSGQGTYEQYF
TRBV6-5	TRBJ2-3	TRBD1	many	TGTGCCAGCAGTTATCCGGGACAGGGAACAGATACGCAGTATTTT	CASSYPGQGTDTQYF
TRBV30	TRBJ2-5	.	few	TGTGCCTGGAGGCCTAGGGGGAAAGAGACCCAGTACTTC	CAWRPRGKETQYF
TRBV29-1	TRBJ1-1	.	few	TGCAGCGTCGGCCCGGGACAAAGGAACACTGAAGCTTTCTTT	CSVGPGQRNTEAFF
TRBV30	TRBJ2-7	.	many	TGTGCCCCCTGCAGGGAGGCTATCTCTCACGAGCAGTACTTC	CAPCREAISHEQYF
TRBV7-8	TRBJ2-3	.	many	TGTGCCAGCAGCTACCCCGGCCGGCGCAACCACGATACGCAGTATTTT	CASSYPGRRNHDTQYF
TRBV5-6	TRBJ2-4	.	many	TGTGCCAGCAGCTTGGACCCGGACATTCAGTACTTC	CASSLDPDIQYF
TRBV9	TRBJ2-3	.	few	TGTGCCAGCAGCCCTACCGAGATTATCACAGATACGCAGTATTTT	CASSPTEIITDTQYF
TRBV7-6	TRBJ2-3	.	many	TGTGCCAGCAGCTCAATTCTAGCAGATACGCAGTATTTT	CASSSILADTQYF
TRBV11-2	TRBJ2-1	.	.	TGTGCCAGCAGCCAAGGGACCTACAATGAGCAGTTCTTC	CASSQGTYNEQFF
TRBV20-1	TRBJ2-3	.	few	TGCAGTGCTCCTGGCCCGGGCACAGATACGCAGTATTTT	CSAPGPGTDTQYF
TRBV14	TRBJ2-2	TRBD1	.	TGTGCCAGCAGCCATCTGGACAGGATAAAGGAGCTGTTTTTT	CASSHLDRIKELFF
TRBV29-1	TRBJ1-2	.	many	TGCAGCGTTGAACTCGCCCTTAGCACCAACTATGGCTACACCTTC	CSVELALSTNYGYTF
TRBV5-4	TRBJ1-6	.	few	TGTGCCAGCAGCTTGGGAGGCCACAGGGATAATTCACCCCTCCACTTT	CASSLGGHRDNSPLHF
TRBV6-5	TRBJ2-1	.	many	TGTGCCAGCAGGAGTGATCGGGGGAGCTCCTACAATGAGCAGTTCTTC	CASRSDRGSSYNEQFF
TRBV5-1	TRBJ2-1	TRBD1	few	TGCGCCAGCAGCCCGCAAGGACAGGGGCGATACAATGAGCAGTTCTTC	CASSPQGQGRYNEQFF
TRBV7-2	TRBJ2-7	.	few	TGTGCCAGCAGCTTAGATCCCGGGCGATATGAGCAGTACTTC	CASSLDPGRYEQYF
TRBV7-9	TRBJ2-6	TRBD1	.	TGTGCCGGGACAGTCTCTGGGGCCAACGTCCTGACTTTC	CAGTVSGANVLTF
TRBV27	TRBJ2-7	TRBD1	many	TGTGCCAGCAGTTCTGGGACCGGGACAGGGATTTACGAGCAGTACTTC	CASSSGTGTGIYEQYF
TRBV14	TRBJ2-2	.	.	TGTGCCAGCAGCCAAGAACTAACCGGGGAGCTGTTTTTT	CASSQELTGELFF
TRBV27	TRBJ1-2	.	few	TGTGCCAGCAGTCCCTATGGTAATGGCTACACCTTC	CASSPYGNGYTF
TRBV4-1	TRBJ1-1	TRBD1	many	TGCGCCAGCAGCCAAGAGGGGACAGGGGGCGATTTAGCTTTCTTT	CASSQEGTGGDLAFF
TRBV10-3	TRBJ2-7	.	few	TGTGCCATCAGTGCCAGGCGGGAGCAGTACTTC	CAISARREQYF
TRBV18	TRBJ2-7	TRBD2	.	TGTGCCAGCTCACCGAGGTCGCGGACTAGCTCCCACGAGCAGTACTTC	CASSPRSRTSSHEQYF
TRBV18	TRBJ1-1	.	many	TGTGCCAGCTCACCACGGCAGCACACGAACACTGAAGCTTTCTTT	CASSPRQHTNTEAFF
TRBV19	TRBJ1-5	TRBD1	many	TGTGCCAGTAGTGGGGACAGGGGTCAGCCCCAGCATTTT	CASSGDRGQPQHF
TRBV7-9	TRBJ2-7	.	many	TGTGCCAGCAGCCCGGAGGGGTACGAGCAGTACTTC	CASSPEGYEQYF
TRBV18	TRBJ1-1	TRBD1	many	TGTGCCAGCTCACCGAGGAAGACAGGGAGCACTGAAGCTTTCTTT	CASSPRKTGSTEAFF
TRBV9	TRBJ1-2	.	.	TGTGCCAGCAGCGTAAGCGGGGCGCCTTATGGCTACACCTTC	CASSVSGAPYGYTF